The clone carrying this T cell receptor (beta chain) was found once. The sample comes from a study of preoperative IRX-2 immunotherapy in early breast cancer. The assay was immunoSEQ multiplex PCR, and TCRdb's table has in-frame clones only and misses some. The top ten clones hold roughly 17% of a sample with about 7,700 clones, 75% to 85% of them seen once. CDR1 and CDR2 from the germline V gene are MDHEN and SYDVKM. This CDR3 comprises 12 residues. Trimming removed 5 bases at V and 3 bases at J, with 8 bases between. Indicated treatment: preoperative locoregional IRX-2 cytokine immunotherapy. Samples came from a phase Ib trial of preoperative locoregional IRX-2 cytokine immunotherapy.

The sequencing used tumor tissue, collected after IRX-2 immunotherapy. The receptor was derived from a human donor with breast cancer. This chain joins TRBV28 and TRBJ2-7; perhaps TRBD1 as D (6 bases). The CDR3 DNA reads as TGTGCCAGCAGTCGGACAGTCTACGAGCAGTACTTC. Encoded protein: CASSRTVYEQYF.